What follows is one T cell receptor (beta chain) and its context. Its cognate antigen is unknown. Profiled with immunoSEQ multiplex PCR; TCRdb holds only in-frame clones, not every one. The sample holds approximately 2,000,000 clones, less than 95% seen once. The source of the sample is a study of shared clonotypes between healthy human individuals. Overall study results and limits: Non-shared clonotypes displayed generation probabilities falling below those of clonotypes present in all four donors. Generally, naive subsets (rather than memory subsets) showed larger estimated richness.

CDR3 size: 13 residues. Germline V gives CDR1 SNHLY, CDR2 FYNNEI. With 7 bases removed from V and 3 bases from J, the gap between germline ends came to 12 bases. The source of this sequence is a man aged 18 to 35 in good health. Some clones in this sample may be carry-over from other donors' samples. Material: naive CD4+ T cells from PBMCs. Documented subset: CD45RA+ positively selected. This chain joins TRBV2 and TRBJ2-5, with a tentative D call TRBD1 (6 bases). The CDR3 spells CASIRGQKETQYF. CDR3 DNA sequence: TGTGCCAGCATACGAGGACAGAAAGAGACCCAGTACTTC.